These 26 T cell receptor beta chains came from one sample sequenced in a study of regulatory T cells in long-lasting Graves disease. Time point in this sample: newly diagnosed GD, antithyroid drugs for less than 3 months. PBMC-derived RNA was used for the TCR library. Library construction for TCR beta used iRepertoire HTBI primers and Arm-PCR of CDR3 regions. MiXCR was run by TCRdb on the multiplex PCR reads, yielding one entry per CDR3 protein. The top ten clones hold 12% of a sample with about 560,000 distinct CDR3 sequences, around 16% of them seen once. The data were also submitted as part of a second study, on T cells in Graves' hyperthyroidism and ophthalmopathy.

Material: peripheral blood mononuclear cells (PBMCs), obtained at new diagnosis, from a patient treated with antithyroid drugs. The receptor source for this set is a man aged 18 to 30 with Graves disease.

This clonotype was seen many times. This chain uses TRBV28 with TRBJ1-5; tentative D call: TRBD1 (5 bases). V was cut by 3 bases and J by 5 bases, with 11 bases left in between. The CDR3 is 14 residues long. Germline loops: CDR1 MDHEN, CDR2 SYDVKM. For the CDR3, the DNA is TGTGCCAGCAGTTTTAACGGGGCCCATCAGCCCCAGCATTTT. Translating it yields CASSFNGAHQPQHF.

The sample holds many counts of this clonotype. The chain has TRBV20-1 and TRBJ2-7; tentative D call: TRBD2 (5 bases). Per the germline V gene, CDR1 is DFQATT and CDR2 is SNEGSKA (reference sequence). Trimming pared 4 bases from V and 0 bases from J, leaving 16 bases between. The CDR3 spans 15 residues. Here the CDR3 reads CSAKGPSLSSYEQYF. DNA for the CDR3: TGCAGTGCTAAAGGTCCTAGCCTGAGCTCCTACGAGCAGTACTTC.

Notes on this clonotype: Given a much more abundant clone one base away, this may be a read error. CDR3 in amino acids: CASSLNWGPPETYEQFF. The CDR3 nucleotides read TGTGCCAGCAGCTTAAATTGGGGTCCTCCAGAAACCTACGAGCAGTTCTTC. The gene calls are TRBV7-2 and TRBJ2-1; no reliable D call. The V and J ends lost 2 bases and 10 bases respectively, with 24 bases between them. Looked up from germline, CDR1 is SGHTA and CDR2 is FQGNSA. The CDR3 runs to 17 residues. The full variable domain, with the rest looked up from reference TRBV7-2 and TRBJ2-1, is GAGVSQSPSNKVTEKGKDVELRCDPISGHTALYWYRQSLGQGLEFLIYFQGNSAPDKSGLPSDRFSAERTGGSVSTLTIQRTQQEDSAVYLCASSLNWGPPETYEQFFGPGTRLTVL.

This clonotype was observed a handful of times. V is TRBV7-9 and J is TRBJ2-1; 7 bases match TRBD2. The CDR3 loop spans 16 amino acids. Trimming cost V 3 bases and J 4 bases; bases outside gene matches: 9. Germline V gene sequence: CDR1 SEHNR, CDR2 FQNEAQ (reference sequence). The CDR3 DNA sequence: TGTGCCAGCAGCTTCGGCGTCGGGGAGGGTTACAATGAGCAGTTCTTC. Encoded protein: CASSFGVGEGYNEQFF.

This clonotype showed up just a few times. The chain joins TRBV3-1 to TRBJ1-1, with D maybe TRBD1 (6 bases). Germline loops: CDR1 LGHDT, CDR2 YNNKEL (reference sequence). V lost 1 base and J 11 bases, leaving 14 bases between the germline ends. The CDR3 is 13 amino acids. The CDR3 region is CASSQVEGTRAFF. The CDR3 bases are TGTGCCAGCAGCCAAGTTGAAGGGACACGCGCTTTCTTT.

This clonotype showed up many times. The chain is built from TRBV2 and TRBJ1-6; tentatively, D is TRBD1 (6 bases). Trimming left V 7 bases short and J 13 bases short, with 17 bases between. The CDR3 is 13 residues long. In germline, CDR1 is SNHLY, CDR2 FYNNEI. The CDR3 bases are TGTGCCAGCAACTTTTACAGGGAAGGTCCCCTCCACTTT. Its translation is CASNFYREGPLHF.

This clonotype was counted at least ten times. The rearrangement joins TRBV3-1 to TRBJ2-7; no clear D gene. The V and J ends lost 3 bases and 1 base respectively, with 7 bases between them. Germline CDR1 is LGHDT and CDR2 is YNNKEL (reference sequence). CDR3 length: 13 amino acids. CDR3 in DNA: TGTGCCAGCAGCCACCCTCATTCCTACGAGCAGTACTTC. As protein: CASSHPHSYEQYF.

This clonotype has only a few counts. This chain links TRBV19 with TRBJ1-1; D is perhaps TRBD1 (5 bases). The V gene's germline CDR1 is LNHDA and CDR2 SQIVND (reference sequence). This CDR3 is 14 amino acids long. Trimming removed 3 bases from V and 3 bases from J, with 11 bases in between. The CDR3 is CASSIRGLHTEAFF. The CDR3 DNA follows: TGTGCCAGTAGTATCCGGGGACTACACACTGAAGCTTTCTTT.

J is TRBJ2-2 and V is TRBV10-3; TRBD1 matches at 7 bases. Germline trimming cut 4 bases from V and 0 bases from J; bases unmatched to any gene: 2. The CDR3 spans 15 residues. CDR1 is ENHRY, CDR2 SYGVKD, per germline. CDR3 coding DNA: TGTGCCATCAGTGCGACAGGGTCGAACACCGGGGAGCTGTTTTTT. It yields the protein CAISATGSNTGELFF.

The chain couples TRBV5-1 to TRBJ1-2; the D is unclear. The CDR3 spans 15 residues. Germline CDR1 is SGHRS and CDR2 is YFSETQ. V shed 4 bases and J shed 0 bases, with 13 bases lying between them. CDR3 coding DNA: TGCGCCAGCAGCCCGTCGGCGGAGGCTAACTATGGCTACACCTTC. It specifies CASSPSAEANYGYTF. The full variable domain, with the rest looked up from reference TRBV5-1 and TRBJ1-2, is KAGVTQTPRYLIKTRGQQVTLSCSPISGHRSVSWYQQTPGQGLQFLFEYFSETQRNKGNFPGRFSGRQFSNSRSEMNVSTLELGDSALYLCASSPSAEANYGYTFGSGTRLTVV.

This clonotype was observed many times. This sequence joins TRBV28 and TRBJ1-6; D call uncertain. CDR1 and CDR2 from the germline V gene are MDHEN and SYDVKM. V lost 6 bases and J lost 7, with 7 bases in between. This CDR3 contains 12 residues. For the CDR3, the DNA is TGTGCCAGCAGCTTAGGGAATTCACCCCTCCACTTT. Encoded protein: CASSLGNSPLHF. Supplemented by reference TRBV28 and TRBJ1-6, the full variable domain reads DVKVTQSSRYLVKRTGEKVFLECVQDMDHENMFWYRQDPGLGLRLIYFSYDVKMKEKGDIPEGYSVSREKKERFSLILESASTNQTSMYLCASSLGNSPLHFGNGTRLTVT.

V usage is TRBV10-3 and J usage is TRBJ2-4; the D is unclear. This CDR3 has 14 amino acids. V lost 0 bases, J lost 1 base, and 4 bases lay in between. Per the germline V gene, CDR1 is ENHRY and CDR2 is SYGVKD. The CDR3 is CAISESIAKNIQYF. The CDR3 DNA is TGTGCCATCAGTGAGTCGATTGCCAAAAACATTCAGTACTTC.

Concerning this clonotype: This may be a read error, as it is one base from a much larger clone. Here the CDR3 reads CASGGFSGKQFF. The CDR3 nucleotides are TGTGCCAGCGGTGGGTTTAGCGGGAAGCAGTTCTTC. The V gene is TRBV12-3 or TRBV12-4, the J gene TRBJ2-1, with 8 positions matching TRBD2. Trimming took 8 bases from V and 11 from J; bases not matched to a gene: 8. This CDR3 has 12 amino acids.

This clonotype showed up just a few times. This chain joins TRBV6-1 and TRBJ1-5, with D uncertain. Trimming removed 8 bases at V and 0 bases at J, with 8 bases between. The germline gives CDR1 MNHNS, CDR2 SASEGT. The CDR3 is 13 residues long. CDR3 in DNA: TGTGCCAGCCGGGAGTATAGCAATCAGCCCCAGCATTTT. Translated: CASREYSNQPQHF.

This clonotype was detected a few times. This sequence joins TRBV27 and TRBJ2-1, with D hard to call. The germline gives CDR1 MNHEY, CDR2 SMNVEV (reference sequence). Trimming stripped 2 bases from V and 2 bases from J, with 10 bases between. The CDR3 totals 15 residues. The CDR3 DNA reads as TGTGCCAGCAGTTTACGCTCCTTAACCTACAATGAGCAGTTCTTC. Amino acid sequence: CASSLRSLTYNEQFF.

This clonotype has a count of ten or more. In DNA, the CDR3 is TGTGCCAGCAGCCCCAGGCCTGGGGAGCAGTACTTC. Its protein product is CASSPRPGEQYF. The chain recombines TRBV7-6 with TRBJ2-7; D is ambiguous. V lost 5 bases to trimming and J lost 7 bases, with 12 bases between them. Germline V lookup: CDR1 SGHVS, CDR2 FNYEAQ. CDR3 length equals 12 residues. Full variable domain (outside the CDR3, taken from reference TRBV7-6 and TRBJ2-7): GAGVSQSPRYKVTKRGQDVALRCDPISGHVSLYWYRQALGQGPEFLTYFNYEAQQDKSGLPNDRFSAERPEGSISTLTIQRTEQRDSAMYRCASSPRPGEQYFGPGTRLTVT.

This clonotype was picked up many times. This chain connects TRBV5-1 to TRBJ2-3; D gene ambiguous. CDR3 length: 14 amino acids. CDR1 is SGHRS and CDR2 is YFSETQ in the germline V gene. The V end was cut by 2 bases, the J end by 2 bases, with 9 bases between. This CDR3 is CASSFGEYTDTQYF. CDR3 DNA: TGCGCCAGCAGCTTTGGCGAATACACAGATACGCAGTATTTT.

This clonotype was seen only a few times. The genes are TRBV10-3 and TRBJ2-3; the D is unclear. CDR1 is ENHRY and CDR2 is SYGVKD in the germline V gene. The CDR3 covers 13 residues. Trimming left V 10 bases short and J 0 bases short, with 11 bases between. CDR3 sequence (DNA): TGTGCCAGCCTTCGGGCTAGCACAGATACGCAGTATTTT. Its translation: CASLRASTDTQYF.

This clonotype was counted ten times or more. The rearrangement joins TRBV29-1 to TRBJ2-1; TRBD1 might be the D (6 bases). With 6 bases removed from V and 3 bases from J, the gap between germline ends came to 9 bases. Germline V gene sequence: CDR1 SQVTM, CDR2 ANQGSEA. The CDR3 consists of 12 residues. The CDR3 DNA reads as TGCAGCGTGAGGACAGACTACAATGAGCAGTTCTTC. It codes for CSVRTDYNEQFF.

J is TRBJ2-1 and V is TRBV7-9; TRBD2 might be the D (6 bases). Trimming stripped 8 bases from V and 8 bases from J, with 25 bases between. Germline V gene lookup returns CDR1 SEHNR and CDR2 FQNEAQ (reference sequence). The CDR3 runs to 16 residues. The CDR3: CASVLSRRVGMDEQFF. The CDR3 nucleotides are TGTGCCAGCGTCCTATCTCGGAGGGTGGGTATGGATGAGCAGTTCTTC. Based on the CDR3 plus reference TRBV7-9 and TRBJ2-1, the full variable domain is DTGVSQNPRHKITKRGQNVTFRCDPISEHNRLYWYRQTLGQGPEFLTYFQNEAQLEKSRLLSDRFSAERPKGSFSTLEIQRTEQGDSAMYLCASVLSRRVGMDEQFFGPGTRLTVL.

The chain employs TRBV29-1 and TRBJ2-2; 10 bases are a match to TRBD2. Unmatched junction bases numbered 6, after V lost 4 bases and J lost 7 bases. The germline CDR1 and CDR2 sequences are SQVTM and ANQGSEA. The CDR3 extends over 14 amino acids. Written as DNA, the CDR3 is TGCAGCGTTGTGACTAGCGGGTTCGGCGGGGAGCTGTTTTTT. Its protein is CSVVTSGFGGELFF.

This clonotype has at least ten counts. V is TRBV24-1 and J is TRBJ2-1; 13 bases agree with TRBD2. Germline CDR1 and CDR2: KGHDR and SFDVKD. This CDR3 region has 16 residues. V gave up 4 bases and J gave up 9 bases; unmatched junction bases: 8. CDR3 residues: CATSDPTSGRASEQFF. The CDR3 nucleotides read TGTGCCACCAGTGACCCTACTAGCGGGAGGGCTAGTGAGCAGTTCTTC.

The chain employs TRBV12-3 or TRBV12-4 and TRBJ1-6, with D possibly TRBD1 on 5 matching bases. The CDR3 has 14 residues. The ends were cut back, 3 bases at V and 10 bases at J, with 13 bases in the middle. CDR3 sequence reads: CASSFHRGGSPLHF. CDR3 nucleotides: TGTGCCAGCAGTTTTCACCGTGGGGGATCACCCCTCCACTTT.

This clonotype appeared a few times. The J gene is TRBJ2-7, the V gene TRBV19, with D perhaps TRBD1 (6 bases). The germline V gene encodes CDR1 LNHDA and CDR2 SQIVND (reference sequence). Trimming took off 1 base at V and 3 bases at J, with 10 bases between the two ends. The CDR3 totals 14 residues. The CDR3 loop is CASSIAGAVYEQYF. CDR3 nucleotide sequence: TGTGCCAGTAGTATAGCAGGGGCCGTCTACGAGCAGTACTTC.

CDR3 sequence: CARRAGTVNTEAFF. The CDR3 nucleotides are TGTGCCCGAAGAGCCGGGACGGTGAACACTGAAGCTTTCTTT. This chain links TRBV30 with TRBJ1-1; possible D gene TRBD1, 5 bases. This CDR3 is built from 14 residues. Germline values: CDR1 GTSNPN, CDR2 SVGIG (reference sequence). Trimming took 8 bases from V and 0 from J, leaving 16 bases between them. The variable domain in full, with the rest retrieved from reference TRBV30 and TRBJ1-1, is SQTIHQWPATLVQPVGSPLSLECTVEGTSNPNLYWYRQAAGRGLQLLFYSVGIGQISSEVPQNLSASRPQDRQFILSSKKLLLSDSGFYLCARRAGTVNTEAFFGQGTRLTVV.

In its sample, this clonotype was seen many times. The rearrangement uses TRBV12-3 or TRBV12-4 and TRBJ1-1; D call uncertain. The CDR3 runs to 15 residues. V lost 1 base, J lost 1 base, and 10 bases lay in between. CDR3 DNA sequence: TGTGCCAGCAGTTTAGGTTTACAGCGGAACACTGAAGCTTTCTTT. Protein product: CASSLGLQRNTEAFF.